This TCR beta chain emerged from a study of blood T cell repertoires in COVID-19. The CDR3 has 14 residues. V lost 3 bases, J lost 5 bases, and 6 bases stayed unmatched. Germline values: CDR1 DFQATT, CDR2 SNEGSKA (reference sequence). This clone has only one observation. Assay: immunoSEQ multiplex PCR; the TCRdb copy retains only in-frame clones and omits some. The table includes more than 300,000 clones, around 87% detected once. The chain uses TRBV20-1 and TRBJ2-3, with 9 bases identical to TRBD2. The source material was PBMCs or T cells enriched from blood (not recorded which). The receptor was derived from a man aged 35 to 55 in a cohort exposed to, infected with or recovered from COVID-19 (not recorded which). CDR3 amino acids: CSASIAGGGDTQYF. Here the CDR3 DNA reads TGCAGTGCTAGTATTGCGGGAGGGGGAGATACGCAGTATTTT.